These 5 T cell receptor beta chains were sequenced from one sample in a study of blood T cell repertoires in COVID-19. The assay was immunoSEQ multiplex PCR, and TCRdb's table has in-frame clones only and misses some. The profile shows about 76,000 clones, 85% of them singletons. The sample comprised peripheral blood. These receptors came from a man between 60 and 75 years old with COVID-19, enrolled during active disease.

This clone was picked up a small number of times. V is TRBV11-2 and J is TRBJ2-3; D may be TRBD2 (6 bases). V was shortened by 5 bases and J by 5 bases, with 20 bases between the two germline ends. The length of the CDR3 is 16 residues. Germline V gene lookup returns CDR1 SGHAT and CDR2 FQNNGV. The CDR3: CASSPRGSRGVDTQYF. The DNA for the CDR3 is TGTGCCAGCAGCCCCCGGGGGAGTAGGGGAGTAGATACGCAGTATTTT.

This clone has a handful of counts. The gene calls are TRBV7-3 and TRBJ2-2; maybe TRBD2 (6 bases). Trimming took 5 bases from V and 3 from J, leaving 16 bases between them. The CDR3 contains 16 residues. Per germline, CDR1 SGHTA and CDR2 FQGTGA. In nucleotides, the CDR3 is TGTGCCAGCAGCCCGTCGGCTAGCGCCGACACCGGGGAGCTGTTTTTT. This codes for CASSPSASADTGELFF. The full variable domain, in which reference TRBV7-3 and TRBJ2-2 provide the parts outside the CDR3, is GAGVSQTPSNKVTEKGKYVELRCDPISGHTALYWYRQSLGQGPEFLIYFQGTGAADDSGLPNDRFFAVRPEGSVSTLKIQRTERGDSAVYLCASSPSASADTGELFFGEGSRLTVL.

This clone was observed once. The chain uses TRBV6-5 and TRBJ1-2; 10 nucleotides match TRBD1. After removal of 5 bases from V and 0 bases from J, the junction contained 3 bases not matched to a gene. Germline lookup yields CDR1 MNHEY and CDR2 SVGAGI. This CDR3 has 15 amino acids. This chain's CDR3 is CASSRDRGANYGYTF. CDR3 coding DNA: TGTGCCAGCAGTCGGGACAGGGGAGCTAACTATGGCTACACCTTC.

The rearrangement links TRBV7-7 to TRBJ2-2, with D perhaps matching TRBD1 (8 bases). Looked up from germline, CDR1 is SSHAT and CDR2 is FNYEAQ (reference sequence). Trimming pared 5 bases from V and 7 bases from J, leaving 17 bases between. This CDR3 contains 15 residues. The CDR3 spells CASSQGAGVGGELFF. In DNA, the CDR3 is TGTGCCAGCAGCCAGGGGGCGGGGGTCGGCGGGGAGCTGTTTTTT.

This sequence joins TRBV14 and TRBJ1-3; D not resolved. The V end lost 1 base, the J end lost 1 base, and 11 bases lay between the germline ends. CDR3 length equals 16 residues. The V gene's germline CDR1 is SGHDN and CDR2 FVKESK. CDR3 bases: TGTGCCAGCAGCCAAGGGGCCAGTTGGTCTGGAAACACCATATATTTT. Amino acid sequence: CASSQGASWSGNTIYF.